This is a list of T cell receptor beta chains from one sample in a study of Graves' ophthalmopathy and Graves' hyperthyroidism. MiXCR, applied by TCRdb to the multiplex PCR reads, yields one record per CDR3 protein. The data show 360,000 or so distinct CDR3 sequences, around 20% seen once. The sequenced sample was peripheral blood. Every receptor here comes from a woman aged 18 to 35 with Graves' ophthalmopathy. The CDR3 runs from the conserved cysteine through the conserved F or W. D genes are given only for firm matches. Expanded clones get a size class; other rows say once, few or many, or leave the size out.

d_gene,v_gene,j_gene,abundance,CDR3nt,CDR3aa
-,TRBV7-8,TRBJ2-2,many,TGTGCCAGCAGCCCAACCCTGGGACTGAACACCGGGGAGCTGTTTTTT,CASSPTLGLNTGELFF
-,TRBV20-1,TRBJ2-5,few,TGCAGTGCTAGAGGGCATGGGACCCAGTACTTC,CSARGHGTQYF
-,TRBV6-5,TRBJ1-3,many,TGTGCCAGCAGTTACTCTCGATTGCAAAACACCATATATTTT,CASSYSRLQNTIYF
-,TRBV13,TRBJ2-7,-,TGTGCCAGCAGCTTAAACCTCCCAAAGGACGTAGACCCCCACGAGCAGTACTTC,CASSLNLPKDVDPHEQYF
TRBD2,TRBV13,TRBJ2-4,few,TGTGCCAGCAGCCTCGTTTCCTGGGGGGGGAGACAAGGAGGTCCTGCGGCCAAAAACATTCAGTACTTC,CASSLVSWGGRQGGPAAKNIQYF
-,TRBV7-9,TRBJ2-7,many,TGTGCCAGCAGCCCGCCCCAGGGCTCCTACGAGCAGTACTTC,CASSPPQGSYEQYF
-,TRBV6-5,TRBJ1-3,many,TGTGCCAGCAGTTACACAGGGTCCCCTGGAAACACCATATATTTT,CASSYTGSPGNTIYF
-,TRBV28,TRBJ2-2,many,TGTGCCAGCAGCTTAACTTCCACCGGGGAGCTGTTTTTT,CASSLTSTGELFF
-,TRBV29-1,TRBJ2-3,many,TGCAGCGTTGATGTCGGCACAGATACGCAGTATTTT,CSVDVGTDTQYF
-,TRBV19,TRBJ1-1,many,TGTGCCACGAGGGATGGGGTAACTGAAGCTTTCTTT,CATRDGVTEAFF
-,TRBV11-2,TRBJ2-7,many,TGTGCCAGCAGCTTATGGTTTCGGAGGGGGACACACTACGAGCAGTACTTC,CASSLWFRRGTHYEQYF
-,TRBV6-2/TRBV6-3,TRBJ1-3,many,TGTGCCAGCAGTTACAATGGAAACACCATATATTTT,CASSYNGNTIYF
TRBD1,TRBV6-1,TRBJ1-6,-,TGTGCCACCTGGACAGGTTCGGCCTATAATTCACCCCTCCACTTT,CATWTGSAYNSPLHF
-,TRBV29-1,TRBJ1-1,many,TGCAGCGTTGAAATACCTGGGACGGGCCGGGAAGCTTTCTTT,CSVEIPGTGREAFF
TRBD1,TRBV28,TRBJ2-7,-,TGTGCCAGCAGTCCCCAGGGGGTGAGTGAGCAGTACTTC,CASSPQGVSEQYF
-,TRBV7-2,TRBJ1-1,many,TGTGCCAGCAGCTTATTGGCAGGGCTCACTGAAGCTTTCTTT,CASSLLAGLTEAFF
-,TRBV11-2,TRBJ2-2,many,TGTGCCAACGCACTCGGGACCGGGGAGCTGTTTTTT,CANALGTGELFF
-,TRBV12-5,TRBJ1-1,once,TGTGCTAGTGGCCAGGGGTGGGAAGCTTTCTTT,CASGQGWEAFF
TRBD1,TRBV7-2,TRBJ2-4,many,TGTGCCAGCAGCAAGAATCCGGGACAGGGCCAAAACATTCAGTACTTC,CASSKNPGQGQNIQYF
-,TRBV6-1,TRBJ2-7,many,TGTGCCAGCAGTGAACTGGGACGGAGAACCTACGGGCAGTACTTC,CASSELGRRTYGQYF
TRBD2,TRBV19,TRBJ2-7,-,TGTGCCAGTAGTACACCGGGACTAGTTTACGAGCAGTACTTC,CASSTPGLVYEQYF
-,TRBV7-2,TRBJ2-5,many,TGTGCCAGCAGCTTTATAACACGGGCCCAGTACTTC,CASSFITRAQYF
-,TRBV11-2,TRBJ1-1,many,TGTGCCAGCAGCTCCCCGATCCGGGGTGGCACTGAAGCTTTCTTT,CASSSPIRGGTEAFF
TRBD2,TRBV6-5,TRBJ2-7,many,TGTGCCAGCAGTTACTCGAAGACTAGCGGTAGCTACGAGCAGTACTTC,CASSYSKTSGSYEQYF
TRBD1,TRBV30,TRBJ2-2,many,TGTGCCTGGAGTGACCAGGGGGCGAGCACCGGGGAGCTGTTTTTT,CAWSDQGASTGELFF
-,TRBV7-2,TRBJ2-7,many,TGTGCCAGCAGCAATAGCTCCTACGAGCAGTACTTC,CASSNSSYEQYF